These 22 T cell receptor beta chains originate from one sample sequenced in a study of blood T cells in healthy people across ages. Sample-barcoded 5' priming and a J-beta primer mix drove a second PCR of roughly 6 to 12 cycles. TCRdb passed the 5' RACE reads through MiXCR, listing each CDR3 protein once. Here the sample spans about 830,000 distinct CDR3 sequences, about 59% being singletons. The sequenced sample consisted of blood. The receptors derive from a man aged 25 to 40 in good health.

The chain joins TRBV28 to TRBJ1-1; 7 positions match TRBD1. Germline values: CDR1 MDHEN, CDR2 SYDVKM. After removal of 3 bases from V and 1 base from J, the junction contained 5 bases not matched to a gene. The CDR3 covers 15 residues. CDR3: CASSLTTGRNTEAFF. In DNA form, the CDR3 reads TGTGCCAGCAGTTTGACGACAGGGCGGAACACTGAAGCTTTCTTT.

The sample holds a few counts of this clonotype. The chain couples TRBV9 to TRBJ2-4; 8 nucleotides align to TRBD2. With the DNA end fitting TRBJ2-7 better, the J assignment may be wrong. The CDR3 is 15 residues long. Looked up from germline, CDR1 is SGDLS and CDR2 is YYNGEE. CDR3 region: CASSASGTSYYEQYF. DNA for the CDR3: TGTGCCAGCAGCGCCTCCGGGACTAGTTACTACGAGCAGTACTTC.

This rearrangement joins TRBV28 to TRBJ2-1, with TRBD2 matching over 11 bases. Trimming took 5 bases from V and 8 from J; bases not matched to a gene: 8. CDR3 length: 15 residues. CDR1 is MDHEN, CDR2 SYDVKM, per germline. The CDR3 DNA reads TGTGCCAGCAGTAGAATAGCGGGGGGGCCCGATGAGCAGTTCTTC. It encodes CASSRIAGGPDEQFF.

The chain joins TRBV5-1 to TRBJ2-7; 11 bases are a match to TRBD1. There are 15 residues in the CDR3. Germline-derived CDR1 and CDR2 are SGHRS and YFSETQ. Germline trimming cut 5 bases from V and 3 bases from J; bases unmatched to any gene: 7. CDR3 bases: TGCGCCAGCAGGAACTCCGGGACAGGGGGCTACGAGCAGTACTTC. As protein: CASRNSGTGGYEQYF. Drawing the rest from reference TRBV5-1 and TRBJ2-7, the complete variable domain is KAGVTQTPRYLIKTRGQQVTLSCSPISGHRSVSWYQQTPGQGLQFLFEYFSETQRNKGNFPGRFSGRQFSNSRSEMNVSTLELGDSALYLCASRNSGTGGYEQYFGPGTRLTVT.

The V gene is TRBV20-1, the J gene TRBJ1-5, with D uncertain. The CDR3 runs 15 residues. Between the trimmed V and J ends, which lost 6 bases and 0 bases, there was a span of 15 bases. In germline, CDR1 is DFQATT, CDR2 SNEGSKA (reference sequence). In DNA form, the CDR3 reads TGCAGTGCCCGGAAGGACGGGAATAGCAATCAGCCCCAGCATTTT. The encoded protein is CSARKDGNSNQPQHF.

This chain links TRBV7-8 with TRBJ2-1; 10 positions agree with TRBD2. Looked up from germline, CDR1 is SGHVS and CDR2 is FQNEAQ. Germline trimming cut 4 bases from V and 8 bases from J; bases unmatched to any gene: 11. The CDR3 has 16 amino acids. CDR3 residues: CASSWGLAQGPDEQFF. In nucleotides, the CDR3 is TGTGCCAGCAGCTGGGGACTAGCGCAGGGGCCCGATGAGCAGTTCTTC.

This clonotype appeared a few times. The rearrangement links TRBV24-1 to TRBJ2-3; TRBD1 matches at 8 bases. Germline values: CDR1 KGHDR, CDR2 SFDVKD. With 10 bases clipped from V and 5 bases from J, the junction kept 4 bases outside the gene matches. The CDR3 contains 12 residues. The CDR3 protein is CATGQVQDTQYF. In nucleotides, the CDR3 is TGTGCCACGGGACAGGTCCAAGATACGCAGTATTTT.

V gene TRBV7-9 combines with J gene TRBJ1-6, with a tentative D call TRBD1 (5 bases). The CDR3 length is 15 residues. CDR1 SEHNR and CDR2 FQNEAQ come from the germline V gene (reference sequence). Trimming stripped 6 bases from V and 6 bases from J, with 15 bases between. The CDR3 reads CASRSGRTLNSPLHF. The CDR3 nucleotides are TGTGCCAGCAGGAGCGGGAGGACACTTAATTCACCCCTCCACTTT. Full variable domain (rest looked up from reference TRBV7-9 and TRBJ1-6): DTGVSQNPRHKITKRGQNVTFRCDPISEHNRLYWYRQTLGQGPEFLTYFQNEAQLEKSRLLSDRFSAERPKGSFSTLEIQRTEQGDSAMYLCASRSGRTLNSPLHFGNGTRLTVT.

The chain couples TRBV7-3 to TRBJ2-6, with 11 nucleotides matching TRBD1. Germline CDR1 reads SGHTA; CDR2 reads FQGTGA. The CDR3 length is 19 residues. With V trimmed by 3 bases and J by 2 bases, 9 bases remained unmatched. CDR3: CASSLKSGQGDPGANVLTF. In DNA, the CDR3 is TGTGCCAGCAGCTTGAAATCGGGACAGGGGGATCCTGGGGCCAACGTCCTGACTTTC.

This clonotype was picked up one time. J is TRBJ2-7 and V is TRBV7-9; TRBD2 is a possible D gene (5 bases). The V end lost 6 bases, the J end lost 0 bases, and 9 bases lay between the germline ends. The length of the CDR3 is 13 residues. CDR1 is SEHNR, CDR2 FQNEAQ, per germline (reference sequence). The CDR3 DNA follows: TGTGCCAGCAGAGACTATGACTCCTACGAGCAGTACTTC. It codes for CASRDYDSYEQYF.

The rearrangement uses TRBV28 and TRBJ1-6, with TRBD1 as a possible D gene (5 bases). Trimming cost V 5 bases and J 6 bases, with 11 bases left between them. CDR3 size: 14 residues. The germline CDR1 and CDR2 sequences are MDHEN and SYDVKM. The CDR3 loop is CASSPGGGNSPLHF. In DNA form, the CDR3 reads TGTGCCAGCAGTCCGGGGGGGGGTAATTCACCCCTCCACTTT.

The chain carries TRBV3-1 and TRBJ2-3, with TRBD2 matching 11 bases. The CDR3 length is 17 residues. The germline CDR1 and CDR2 sequences are LGHDT and YNNKEL (reference sequence). V shed 8 bases, J shed 3 bases, and the junction held 13 bases outside the gene matches. The CDR3 region has the DNA TGTGCCAGCGGACCCCTAGCGGGGGGCGACCATACAGATACGCAGTATTTT. The encoded protein is CASGPLAGGDHTDTQYF.

This chain connects TRBV7-9 to TRBJ1-2, with 7 bases aligning to TRBD1. Germline CDR1 reads SEHNR; CDR2 reads FQNEAQ (reference sequence). CDR3 length: 14 residues. Losses at the gene ends were 5 bases for V and 4 bases for J; bases not matched to a gene: 7. The DNA of the CDR3 is TGTGCCAGCAGCCAAACAGGGGCAATCTATGGCTACACCTTC. Its protein product is CASSQTGAIYGYTF.

V gene TRBV20-1 combines with J gene TRBJ1-2; D remains unclear. V shed 6 bases and J shed 4 bases, with 18 bases lying between them. Germline V lookup: CDR1 DFQATT, CDR2 SNEGSKA (reference sequence). The CDR3 is made up of 14 amino acids. The CDR3, as DNA: TGCAGTGCGCCGGCCCCGCTGGGAGCCTATGGCTACACCTTC. Amino acids: CSAPAPLGAYGYTF.

V usage is TRBV12-3 or TRBV12-4 and J usage is TRBJ2-1; 8 positions match TRBD1. V dropped 7 bases and J dropped 10; count of bases not matched to a gene: 12. The CDR3 contains 14 residues. The CDR3 region has the DNA TGTGCCAGCATTACAGGGGGTCGGTCCAAGGAGCAGTTCTTC. Translated, it gives CASITGGRSKEQFF.

V gene TRBV20-1 combines with J gene TRBJ2-7; unclear D gene. CDR3 length equals 12 residues. Trimming cost V 3 bases and J 3 bases, with 9 bases left between them. Germline CDR1 DFQATT, CDR2 SNEGSKA (reference sequence). Here the CDR3 reads CSARRQLYEQYF. CDR3 DNA: TGCAGTGCTAGGAGGCAGCTCTACGAGCAGTACTTC.

V and J are TRBV7-9 and TRBJ1-5; 7 nucleotides agree with TRBD1. Germline CDR1 is SEHNR and CDR2 is FQNEAQ (reference sequence). Germline trimming cut 5 bases from V and 7 bases from J; bases unmatched to any gene: 5. The CDR3 is 13 amino acids. CDR3 region: CASSINRGQPQHF. Written as DNA, the CDR3 is TGTGCCAGCAGCATCAACAGGGGCCAGCCCCAGCATTTT. The full variable domain, in which reference TRBV7-9 and TRBJ1-5 provide the parts outside the CDR3, is DTGVSQNPRHKITKRGQNVTFRCDPISEHNRLYWYRQTLGQGPEFLTYFQNEAQLEKSRLLSDRFSAERPKGSFSTLEIQRTEQGDSAMYLCASSINRGQPQHFGDGTRLSIL.

The chain joins TRBV6-2 or TRBV6-3 to TRBJ2-4; possibly TRBD1 or TRBD2 for D (5 bases each). In germline, CDR1 is MNHEY, CDR2 SVGEGT. Trimming cost V 2 bases and J 0 bases, with 11 bases left between them. The CDR3 is 16 residues long. The CDR3 protein is CASSYPGDVAKNIQYF. In DNA form, the CDR3 reads TGTGCCAGCAGTTACCCCGGGGACGTAGCCAAAAACATTCAGTACTTC.

The chain couples TRBV7-3 to TRBJ2-1; no clear D gene. Trimming took off 2 bases at V and 3 bases at J, with 14 bases between the two ends. The CDR3 totals 16 residues. CDR1 is SGHTA, CDR2 FQGTGA, per germline. Here the CDR3 reads CASSLLIGGVYNEQFF. For the CDR3, the DNA is TGTGCCAGCAGCTTACTAATCGGCGGAGTCTACAATGAGCAGTTCTTC.

This chain links TRBV12-3 or TRBV12-4 with TRBJ1-2; maybe TRBD1 (5 bases). V lost 6 bases, J lost 4 bases, and 9 bases lay in between. This CDR3 spans 12 amino acids. In DNA, the CDR3 is TGTGCCAGCAGGGAGAGGGGCTATGGCTACACCTTC. Translated, it gives CASRERGYGYTF.

The V gene is TRBV29-1, the J gene TRBJ2-1, with D unresolved. The V and J ends lost 1 base and 8 bases respectively, with 9 bases between them. CDR1 SQVTM and CDR2 ANQGSEA come from the germline V gene. This CDR3 has 12 amino acids. CDR3 DNA sequence: TGCAGCGTTGAAGCCTCCCTCGATGAGCAGTTCTTC. Its translation: CSVEASLDEQFF.

The sample holds a few counts of this clonotype. Written as DNA, the CDR3 is TGCAGTGCTACTGGGGGGGCCTACGAGCAGTACTTC. The encoded protein is CSATGGAYEQYF. The V and J genes are TRBV20-1 and TRBJ2-4; TRBD2 agrees at 7 bases. Matching the DNA end better, TRBJ2-7 makes the J call doubtful. There are 12 residues in the CDR3. Germline V gives CDR1 DFQATT, CDR2 SNEGSKA (reference sequence).